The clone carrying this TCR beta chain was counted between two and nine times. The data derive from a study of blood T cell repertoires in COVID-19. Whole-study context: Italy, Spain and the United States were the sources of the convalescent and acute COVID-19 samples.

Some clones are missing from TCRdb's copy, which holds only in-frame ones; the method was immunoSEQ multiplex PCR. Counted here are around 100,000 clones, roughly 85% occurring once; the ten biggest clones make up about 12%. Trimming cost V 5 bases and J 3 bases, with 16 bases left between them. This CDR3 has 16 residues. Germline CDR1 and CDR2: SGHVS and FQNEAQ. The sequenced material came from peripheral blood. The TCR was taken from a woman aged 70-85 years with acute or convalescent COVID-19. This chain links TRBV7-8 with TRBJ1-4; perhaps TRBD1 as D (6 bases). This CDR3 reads CASSAAGEGANEKLFF. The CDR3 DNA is TGTGCCAGCAGCGCTGCAGGGGAGGGAGCTAATGAAAAACTGTTTTTT. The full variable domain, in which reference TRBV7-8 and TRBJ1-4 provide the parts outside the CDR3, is GAGVSQSPRYKVAKRGQDVALRCDPISGHVSLFWYQQALGQGPEFLTYFQNEAQLDKSGLPSDRFFAERPEGSVSTLKIQRTQQEDSAVYLCASSAAGEGANEKLFFGSGTQLSVL.